This T cell receptor (beta chain) is from a study of PD-L1 blockade in urothelial cancer. Study background: Male sex and bladder-origin urothelial cancer characterized about 90% of the roughly 30 patients. Blood analysis took place 3 weeks (second dose) and 6 weeks after treatment start.

The V gene's germline CDR1 is MNHEY and CDR2 SVGAGI. This CDR3 comprises 15 residues. V gave up 6 bases and J gave up 4 bases; unmatched junction bases: 8. This clone was detected a few times. Time point of the sample: peripheral blood 6 weeks after treatment start. Spiking each PCR with synthetic TCR analog templates was performed. The repertoire was sequenced with immunoSEQ multiplex PCR; TCRdb's copy has only in-frame clones and lacks some. The sample lists 41,000 or so clones, roughly 84% seen once, with 2.6% in the top ten. The sequencing used PBMCs, collected around atezolizumab (anti-PD-L1) treatment. This clonotype originated in a man between 65 and 79 years old with urothelial cancer. The chain is built from TRBV6-5 and TRBJ2-7; TRBD2 aligns across 11 bases. DNA of the CDR3: TGTGCCAGCAGCGCGCCGGGACTAGCGGTATACGAGCAGTACTTC. Its translation is CASSAPGLAVYEQYF.